This passage covers 21 T cell receptor beta chains from one sample sequenced in a study of CD8 T cells in ankylosing spondylitis. TCRdb itself ran the 5' RACE reads through MiXCR, one entry per CDR3 protein. The data hold roughly 200,000 distinct CDR3 sequences, with over 10% observed a single time. Sequenced material: blood, either unsorted or a sorted T cell fraction (not recorded which). These receptor sequences come from a male donor with ankylosing spondylitis or in good health (not recorded which).

The chain uses TRBV20-1 and TRBJ2-1; D is undetermined. The CDR3 is 14 residues long. Germline V CDR1 and CDR2: DFQATT, SNEGSKA (reference sequence). The CDR3 DNA sequence: TGCAGCGCCCTTCACTCCGATGCTACAAATGAGCAGTTCTTC. Its protein product is CSALHSDATNEQFF.

In this sample, this clonotype turned up a few times. The V gene is TRBV29-1, the J gene TRBJ1-1; the match to TRBD1 covers 11 bases. V lost 4 bases to trimming and J lost 5 bases; unmatched junction nucleotides: 3. Germline V gene data show CDR1 as SQVTM and CDR2 as ANQGSEA. This CDR3 has 13 residues. DNA for the CDR3: TGCAGCGTTGGGGACAGGGGGGGGACTGAAGCTTTCTTT. Translation: CSVGDRGGTEAFF.

This clonotype has more than one count but fewer than ten. The rearrangement uses TRBV7-9 and TRBJ2-7; unclear D gene. V lost 5 bases, J lost 4 bases, and 24 bases lay in between. The CDR3 spans 17 residues. Germline lookup yields CDR1 SEHNR and CDR2 FQNEAQ (reference sequence). The CDR3 bases are TGTGCCAGCAGCACATCCGGACCGGGTCTTCAATCATACGAGCAGTACTTC. Its translation: CASSTSGPGLQSYEQYF.

The V and J genes are TRBV25-1 and TRBJ1-2; D might be TRBD1 (6 bases). The CDR3 is 13 amino acids. Per the germline V gene, CDR1 is MGHDK and CDR2 is SYGVNS. Trimming left V 3 bases short and J 7 bases short, with 12 bases between. CDR3 nucleotides: TGTGCCAGCAGTGATCCGGGGGCCCTTGGCTACACCTTC. Protein product: CASSDPGALGYTF.

The sample holds many counts of this clonotype. The J gene is TRBJ1-1, the V gene TRBV12-3 or TRBV12-4; D is possibly TRBD1 (5 bases). Trimming took 4 bases from V and 1 from J, leaving 7 bases between them. This CDR3 region has 13 residues. The CDR3 sequence is CASSWGGNTEAFF. CDR3 nucleotide sequence: TGTGCCAGCAGTTGGGGGGGGAACACTGAAGCTTTCTTT.

This clonotype was observed many times. The chain carries TRBV3-1 and TRBJ2-3; no clear D. The length of the CDR3 is 11 residues. The V gene lost 5 bases and the J gene lost 4 bases, with 4 bases spanning the gap. Germline loops: CDR1 LGHDT, CDR2 YNNKEL (reference sequence). CDR3 loop: CASSLSDTQYF. As DNA, the CDR3 is TGTGCCAGCAGCTTATCAGATACGCAGTATTTT.

The CDR3: CASSFKTGPRGGHLNEQFF. Written as DNA, the CDR3 is TGTGCCAGCAGCTTTAAAACGGGCCCGCGGGGGGGCCATCTCAATGAGCAGTTCTTC. This chain connects TRBV7-6 to TRBJ2-1, with 9 bases lining up with TRBD2. Germline CDR1 reads SGHVS; CDR2 reads FNYEAQ. Trimming removed 3 bases from V and 6 bases from J; junction bases left unmatched: 18. The CDR3 consists of 19 residues.

The rearrangement uses TRBV7-9 and TRBJ2-2; D may be TRBD2 (5 bases). V was clipped by 4 bases and J by 2 bases, with 11 bases between them. There are 15 residues in the CDR3. CDR1 SEHNR and CDR2 FQNEAQ come from the germline V gene (reference sequence). CDR3 in amino acids: CASSSWTLNTGELFF. CDR3 sequence (DNA): TGTGCCAGCAGCTCCTGGACTCTCAACACCGGGGAGCTGTTTTTT.

This clonotype appeared a few times. The V gene is TRBV27, the J gene TRBJ2-5, with D maybe TRBD1 (5 bases). Per the germline V gene, CDR1 is MNHEY and CDR2 is SMNVEV (reference sequence). V was pared by 4 bases and J by 1 base, with 13 bases between. The CDR3 is 15 residues long. The chain's CDR3 is CASSSFDSVQETQYF. The CDR3 coding sequence is TGTGCCAGCAGTTCCTTTGACAGCGTCCAAGAGACCCAGTACTTC.

The chain links TRBV6-5 to TRBJ1-2; D gene ambiguous. From germline, CDR1 is MNHEY and CDR2 SVGAGI. CDR3 length: 13 amino acids. V was pared by 3 bases and J by 4 bases, with 9 bases between. CDR3 DNA sequence: TGTGCCAGCAGTTATAAAACTTTCTATGGCTACACCTTC. Translated: CASSYKTFYGYTF.

The CDR3: CASWGVMNTEAFF. The CDR3 DNA reads TGTGCCAGCTGGGGGGTGATGAACACTGAAGCTTTCTTT. The V gene is TRBV7-9, the J gene TRBJ1-1, with D tentatively TRBD1 (5 bases). CDR1 and CDR2 from the germline V gene are SEHNR and FQNEAQ (reference sequence). There are 13 residues in the CDR3. V lost 8 bases, J lost 0 bases, and 10 bases lay in between.

This clonotype was seen a handful of times. The rearrangement joins TRBV7-9 to TRBJ2-5, with D possibly TRBD1 on 5 matching bases. The V gene's germline CDR1 is SEHNR and CDR2 FQNEAQ (reference sequence). CDR3 length: 15 residues. V dropped 5 bases and J dropped 1 base, with 14 bases sitting between them. The CDR3 is CASSQYGATQETQYF. The CDR3 region has the DNA TGTGCCAGCAGCCAGTATGGGGCTACCCAAGAGACCCAGTACTTC.

This rearrangement joins TRBV27 to TRBJ2-7; 7 bases align to TRBD1. CDR3 length: 13 residues. V was clipped by 5 bases and J by 7 bases; unmatched bases: 8. The germline gives CDR1 MNHEY, CDR2 SMNVEV (reference sequence). The CDR3 DNA reads as TGTGCCAGCAGTCCCAGACAGGGTCTGGAGCAGTACTTC. Translation: CASSPRQGLEQYF.

This clonotype was counted many times. The chain is built from TRBV29-1 and TRBJ2-1, with 7 bases fitting TRBD2. Germline loops: CDR1 SQVTM, CDR2 ANQGSEA. After removal of 5 bases from V and 9 bases from J, the junction contained 7 bases not matched to a gene. The CDR3 totals 12 residues. CDR3 in amino acids: CSVRGGTGEQFF. The CDR3 DNA is TGCAGCGTTCGGGGAGGGACGGGTGAGCAGTTCTTC.

This clonotype was detected a few times. The chain couples TRBV20-1 to TRBJ2-7; D is perhaps TRBD2 (6 bases). The CDR3 has 16 residues. The germline V and J ends were trimmed by 1 base and 2 bases, with 18 bases remaining between them. Germline V CDR1 and CDR2: DFQATT, SNEGSKA (reference sequence). CDR3 nucleotide sequence: TGCAGTGCTAGAGGGGGCCAGTGGGGGGACGCCTACGAGCAGTACTTC. It specifies CSARGGQWGDAYEQYF.

The sample holds many counts of this clonotype. V is TRBV27 and J is TRBJ2-1, with 11 bases identical to TRBD1. V was clipped by 5 bases and J by 2 bases; unmatched bases: 5. CDR1 and CDR2 (germline): MNHEY, SMNVEV (reference sequence). This CDR3 contains 16 residues. In nucleotides, the CDR3 is TGTGCCAGCAGTCCTACGGACAGGGGGCCCTACAATGAGCAGTTCTTC. Translation: CASSPTDRGPYNEQFF.

This clonotype was counted only a few times. This sequence joins TRBV3-1 and TRBJ2-3; 13 bases map to TRBD2. Germline lookup yields CDR1 LGHDT and CDR2 YNNKEL (reference sequence). The V gene end was trimmed by 3 bases and the J gene end by 5 bases; junction bases not matched to a gene: 8. The CDR3 is made up of 17 amino acids. The CDR3 region has the DNA TGTGCCAGCAGCCATTACGGGACTAGCGGGAAGGTAGATACGCAGTATTTT. Protein sequence: CASSHYGTSGKVDTQYF.

This clonotype was counted only a few times. This sequence joins TRBV20-1 and TRBJ2-1; perhaps TRBD2 as D (7 bases). Germline CDR1 reads DFQATT; CDR2 reads SNEGSKA (reference sequence). The CDR3 runs to 15 residues. Between the trimmed V and J ends, which lost 5 bases and 2 bases, there was a span of 16 bases. The CDR3: CSASGGGPAYNEQFF. CDR3 coding DNA: TGCAGTGCTTCTGGCGGGGGCCCCGCCTACAATGAGCAGTTCTTC.

This clonotype occurred a few times. J is TRBJ2-1 and V is TRBV20-1; TRBD2 agrees at 7 bases. Per the germline V gene, CDR1 is DFQATT and CDR2 is SNEGSKA (reference sequence). The CDR3 runs to 15 residues. The J segment lost 4 bases and the V segment lost 6 bases, leaving 12 bases of the junction unmatched. The CDR3 here is CSAALLADLYNEQFF. The CDR3, as DNA: TGCAGTGCCGCGCTTCTAGCGGACCTTTACAATGAGCAGTTCTTC.

This rearrangement joins TRBV7-8 to TRBJ2-1, with a weak D call TRBD1 (6 bases). V shed 4 bases and J shed 2 bases, with 9 bases lying between them. Germline V gene data show CDR1 as SGHVS and CDR2 as FQNEAQ. The CDR3 loop spans 14 amino acids. The CDR3 nucleotides are TGTGCCAGCAGCTCTGGGACAACCTACAATGAGCAGTTCTTC. Translated: CASSSGTTYNEQFF.

This clonotype was seen many times. The V call is TRBV6-4, the J call TRBJ2-1; 9 bases are shared with TRBD2. CDR3 length: 16 residues. Unmatched junction bases numbered 6, after V lost 0 bases and J lost 6 bases. Germline loops: CDR1 MRHNA, CDR2 SNTAGT. CDR3 in amino acids: CASSDSGRGGANEQFF. The CDR3 DNA reads TGTGCCAGCAGTGACTCGGGGCGCGGGGGGGCCAATGAGCAGTTCTTC.